Sequencing of this TCR beta chain was carried out in a study of T cells after yellow fever vaccination. TCRdb independently ran MiXCR on the 5' RACE reads; one entry per CDR3 protein. The table lists 400,000 or so distinct CDR3 sequences, approximately 10% of them singletons. CDR3 length equals 16 residues. Germline V gene sequence: CDR1 SGHNT, CDR2 YYREEE (reference sequence). Trimming shortened V by 4 bases and J by 5 bases, and 19 bases separated the two germline ends. V usage is TRBV5-4 and J usage is TRBJ2-1; tentatively, D is TRBD2 (5 bases). The sequences come from PBMCs, collected on the day of the first yellow fever vaccination. The sequence derives from a young man who received the YFV17D yellow fever vaccine. The CDR3 DNA is TGTGCCAGCAGCCGGAGGCGGCTAGTGGTAGACAATGAGCAGTTCTTC. Protein sequence: CASSRRRLVVDNEQFF.